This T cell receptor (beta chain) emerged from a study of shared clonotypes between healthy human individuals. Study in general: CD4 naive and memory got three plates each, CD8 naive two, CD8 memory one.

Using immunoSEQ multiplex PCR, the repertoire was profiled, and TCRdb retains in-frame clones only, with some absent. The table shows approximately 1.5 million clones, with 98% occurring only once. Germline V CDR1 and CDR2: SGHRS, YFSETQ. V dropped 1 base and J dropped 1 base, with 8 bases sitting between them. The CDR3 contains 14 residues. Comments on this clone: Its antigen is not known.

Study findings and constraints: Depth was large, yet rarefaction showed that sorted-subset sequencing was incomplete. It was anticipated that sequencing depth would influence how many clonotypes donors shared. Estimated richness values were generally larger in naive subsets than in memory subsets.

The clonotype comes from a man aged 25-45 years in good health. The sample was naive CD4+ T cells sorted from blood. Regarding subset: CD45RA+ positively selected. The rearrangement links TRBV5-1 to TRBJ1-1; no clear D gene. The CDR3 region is CASSLMPQNTEAFF. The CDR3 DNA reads TGCGCCAGCAGCTTGATGCCACAGAACACTGAAGCTTTCTTT.